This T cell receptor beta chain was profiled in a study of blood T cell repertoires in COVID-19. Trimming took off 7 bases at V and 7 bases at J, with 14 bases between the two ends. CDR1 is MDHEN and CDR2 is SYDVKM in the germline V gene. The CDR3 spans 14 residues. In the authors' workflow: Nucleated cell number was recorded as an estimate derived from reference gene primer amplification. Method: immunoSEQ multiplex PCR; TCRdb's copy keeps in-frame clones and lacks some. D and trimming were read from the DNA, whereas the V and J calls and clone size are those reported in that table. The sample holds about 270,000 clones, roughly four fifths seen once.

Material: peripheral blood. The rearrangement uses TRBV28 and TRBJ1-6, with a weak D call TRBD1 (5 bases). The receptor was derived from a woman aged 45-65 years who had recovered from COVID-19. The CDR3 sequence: CASNPRGGNSPLHF. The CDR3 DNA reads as TGTGCCAGCAACCCACGGGGGGGGAATTCACCCCTCCACTTT.